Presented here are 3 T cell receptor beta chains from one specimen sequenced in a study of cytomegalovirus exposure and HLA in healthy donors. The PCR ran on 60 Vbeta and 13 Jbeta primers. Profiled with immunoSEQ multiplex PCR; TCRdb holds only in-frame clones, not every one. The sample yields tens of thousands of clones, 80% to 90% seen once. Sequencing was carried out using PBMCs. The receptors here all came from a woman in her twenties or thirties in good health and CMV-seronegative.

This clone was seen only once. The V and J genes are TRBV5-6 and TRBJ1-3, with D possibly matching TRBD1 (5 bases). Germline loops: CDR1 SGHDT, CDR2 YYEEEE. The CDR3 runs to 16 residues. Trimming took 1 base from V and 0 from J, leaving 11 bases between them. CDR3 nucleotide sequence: TGTGCCAGCAGCTTGATACAGGTCGGCTCTGGAAACACCATATATTTT. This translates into CASSLIQVGSGNTIYF.

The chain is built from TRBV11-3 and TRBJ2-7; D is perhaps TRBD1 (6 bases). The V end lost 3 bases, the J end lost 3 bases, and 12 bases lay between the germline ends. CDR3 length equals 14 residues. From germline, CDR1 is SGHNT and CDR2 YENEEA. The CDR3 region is CASSFRTVDYEQYF. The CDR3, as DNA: TGTGCCAGCAGCTTTCGGACAGTAGACTACGAGCAGTACTTC.

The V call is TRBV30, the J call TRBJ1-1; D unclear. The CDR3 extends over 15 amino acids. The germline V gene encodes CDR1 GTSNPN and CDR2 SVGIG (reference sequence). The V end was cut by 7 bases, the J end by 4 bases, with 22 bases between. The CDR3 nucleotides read TGTGCCTCAAGTCGGGGTTCTTATGGAGTCACTGAAGCTTTCTTT. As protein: CASSRGSYGVTEAFF.